This TCR beta chain was identified in a study of blood T cell repertoires in COVID-19. The wider study: The samples span acute and convalescent COVID-19 from the United States, Italy and Spain.

Only a few counts were recorded for this clone. V was trimmed by 6 bases and J by 5 bases, leaving 13 bases between them. There are 12 residues in the CDR3. The germline V gene encodes CDR1 SQVTM and CDR2 ANQGSEA. In the study's own analysis: Estimation of nucleated cell counts was performed using reference gene primer amplification. The table came from immunoSEQ multiplex PCR; TCRdb's copy has only in-frame clones and leaves some out. The V and J calls and the clone size are those of that table, but D and trimming were determined from the DNA. The data hold approximately 16,000 clones, with around 77% observed a single time.

This chain connects TRBV29-1 to TRBJ1-2, with D possibly matching TRBD1 (6 bases). Sequencing was performed on peripheral blood. The sequence derives from a human donor in a cohort sampled during active COVID-19. The CDR3 here is CSVSRGFYGYTF. The DNA of the CDR3 is TGCAGCGTGTCCAGGGGCTTTTATGGCTACACCTTC.